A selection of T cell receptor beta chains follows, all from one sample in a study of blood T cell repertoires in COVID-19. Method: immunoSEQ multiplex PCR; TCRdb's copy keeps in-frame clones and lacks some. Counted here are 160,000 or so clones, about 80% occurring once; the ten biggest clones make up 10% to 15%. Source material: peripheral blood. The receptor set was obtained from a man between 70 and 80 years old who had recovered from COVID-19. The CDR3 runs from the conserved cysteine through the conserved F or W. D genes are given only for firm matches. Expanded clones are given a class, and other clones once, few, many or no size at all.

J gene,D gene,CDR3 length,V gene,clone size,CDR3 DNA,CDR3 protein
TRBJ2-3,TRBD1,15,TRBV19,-,TGTGCCAGTAGGCTGACAGGGCCTAGCACAGATACGCAGTATTTT,CASRLTGPSTDTQYF
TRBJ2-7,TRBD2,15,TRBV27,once,TGTGCCAGCAGTCCTCGACTAGCGGGTTTATACGAGCAGTACTTC,CASSPRLAGLYEQYF
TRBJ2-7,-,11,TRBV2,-,TGTGCCGGCGGATCCAGTACGAAGCAGTACTTC,CAGGSSTKQYF
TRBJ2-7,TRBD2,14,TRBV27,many,TGTGCCAGCAGTTTAGCGGGGGACTCCTACGAGCAGTACTTC,CASSLAGDSYEQYF
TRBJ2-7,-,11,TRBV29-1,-,TGCAGCGTGTCGGGGACTTACGAGCAGTACTTC,CSVSGTYEQYF
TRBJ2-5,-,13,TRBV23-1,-,TGCGCCAGCAGTCAAGTAGCCCAAGAGACCCAGTACTTC,CASSQVAQETQYF
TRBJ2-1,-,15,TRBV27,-,TGTGCCAGCAGTTTATCGTACAGCAAGTACAATGAGCAGTTCTTC,CASSLSYSKYNEQFF
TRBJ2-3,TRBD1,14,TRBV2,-,TGTGCCAGCAAATACACAGGGGCCACAGATACGCAGTATTTT,CASKYTGATDTQYF
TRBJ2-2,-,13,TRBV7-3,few,TGTGCCAGCAGCCTGACTAGTGGCGGGGAGCTGTTTTTT,CASSLTSGGELFF
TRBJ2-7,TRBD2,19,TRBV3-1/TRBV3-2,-,TGTGCCAGCAGCCGCGGACTAGCGGGAGGCCGAAAAAGCTCCTACGAGCAGTACTTC,CASSRGLAGGRKSSYEQYF
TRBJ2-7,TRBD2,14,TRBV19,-,TGTGCCAGTAGCCCAGCGGGAGGGCCCTACGAGCAGTACTTC,CASSPAGGPYEQYF
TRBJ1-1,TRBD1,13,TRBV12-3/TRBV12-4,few,TGTGCCAGCAGTTCGTGGGTAGGGGGCACGGCTTTCTTT,CASSSWVGGTAFF
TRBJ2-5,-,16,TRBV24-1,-,TGTGCCACCAGTGATTCCCGGACTATCGGCAGAGAGACCCAGTACTTC,CATSDSRTIGRETQYF
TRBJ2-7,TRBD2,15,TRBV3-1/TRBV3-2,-,TGTGCCAGCGGCTTCGGGACTAGCGGTACCTACGAGCAGTACTTC,CASGFGTSGTYEQYF
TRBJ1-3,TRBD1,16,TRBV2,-,TGTGCCAGCAGTCTACAGGGGACGGGCTCTGGAAACACCATATATTTT,CASSLQGTGSGNTIYF
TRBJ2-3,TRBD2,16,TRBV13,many,TGTGCCAGCAGCCCCCTAGCGGGAGCGGGCACAGATACGCAGTATTTT,CASSPLAGAGTDTQYF
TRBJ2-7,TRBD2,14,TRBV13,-,TGTGCCAGCAGCTTAGGGACTAGCGGGGACGAGCAGTACTTC,CASSLGTSGDEQYF
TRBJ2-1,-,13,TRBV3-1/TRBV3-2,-,TGTGCCAGCAGGGTTTCGGGTACCGATGAGCAGTTCTTC,CASRVSGTDEQFF
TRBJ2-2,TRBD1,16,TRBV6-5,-,TGTGCCAGCAGTTTCCGCTCCGGGACAGGGGGCGGGGAGCTGTTTTTT,CASSFRSGTGGGELFF
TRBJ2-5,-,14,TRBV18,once,TGTGCCAGCTCACCTGGACAGAACCGAGAGACCCAGTACTTC,CASSPGQNRETQYF
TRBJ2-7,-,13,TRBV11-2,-,TGTGCCAGCAGCTTAGTCAGGGGGGAAAAGCAGTACTTC,CASSLVRGEKQYF
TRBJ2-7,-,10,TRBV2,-,TGTGCCAGCGGGAGGTACGAGCAGTACTTC,CASGRYEQYF
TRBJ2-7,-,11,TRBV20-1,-,TGCAGTGCACAAGAAACCTACGAGCAGTACTTC,CSAQETYEQYF
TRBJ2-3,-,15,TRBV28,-,TGTGCCAGCAGTTTTGGCGGGACGAGCACAGATACGCAGTATTTT,CASSFGGTSTDTQYF
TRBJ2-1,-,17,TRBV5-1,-,TGCGCCAGCAGCTTACTACCCTTTGAGGTGGCTTACAATGAGCAGTTCTTC,CASSLLPFEVAYNEQFF
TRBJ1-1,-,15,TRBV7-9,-,TGTGCCAGCAGCTTAGCGTCAGGGCTTTACACTGAAGCTTTCTTT,CASSLASGLYTEAFF
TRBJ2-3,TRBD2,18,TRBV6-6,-,TGTGCCAGCAGCCGACAAGGGACTAGCGCCCGAGGGTCAGATACGCAGTATTTT,CASSRQGTSARGSDTQYF
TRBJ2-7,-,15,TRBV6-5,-,TGTGCCAGCAGCCTCGGGGGACCCCGGGCACCCGAGCAGTACTTC,CASSLGGPRAPEQYF
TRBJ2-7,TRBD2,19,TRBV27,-,TGTGCCAGCAGCGCCGGGACTAGCGGGAGCCCTACCCTACATTACGAGCAGTACTTC,CASSAGTSGSPTLHYEQYF
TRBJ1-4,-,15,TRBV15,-,TGTGCCACCAGCAGGGGAACAGGCCGCATCGAAAAACTGTTTTTT,CATSRGTGRIEKLFF
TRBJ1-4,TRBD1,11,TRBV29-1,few,TGCAGCGTTGGCAGGGGGCAGGAACTGTTTTTT,CSVGRGQELFF
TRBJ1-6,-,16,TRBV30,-,TGTGCCTGGAGGTACAGTGGACAGTCCTATAATTCACCCCTCCACTTT,CAWRYSGQSYNSPLHF
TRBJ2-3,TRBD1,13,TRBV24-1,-,TGTGCCACCAGTGAGGGGACAGGGAATACGCAGTATTTT,CATSEGTGNTQYF
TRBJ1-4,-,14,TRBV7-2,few,TGTGCCAGCAGCTTAGGGGGAGGGAATGAAAAACTGTTTTTT,CASSLGGGNEKLFF
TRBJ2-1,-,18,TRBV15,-,TGTGCCACCAGCAGAGATCTCAGTTCCGGAGGGCGGGTGGGAGAGCAGTTCTTC,CATSRDLSSGGRVGEQFF
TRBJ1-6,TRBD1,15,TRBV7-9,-,TGTGCCAGCAGCCAGGGGACAGGGCATAATTCACCCCTCCACTTT,CASSQGTGHNSPLHF
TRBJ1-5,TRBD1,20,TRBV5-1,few,TGCGCCAGCAGCTTATCCGGGACAGGGAGAGAGAGGCGACAGTTGCAGCCCCAGCATTTT,CASSLSGTGRERRQLQPQHF
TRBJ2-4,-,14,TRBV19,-,TGTGCCAGTACCAATCAGGAAGGAAAAAACATTCAGTACTTC,CASTNQEGKNIQYF
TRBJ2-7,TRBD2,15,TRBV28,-,TGTGCCAGCAGTTCAACTCTAGCGGGAGCCTACGAGCAGTACTTC,CASSSTLAGAYEQYF
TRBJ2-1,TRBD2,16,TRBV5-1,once,TGCGCCAGCAGCCCCCCCGGACTAGCGGTTGGTAATGAGCAGTTCTTC,CASSPPGLAVGNEQFF
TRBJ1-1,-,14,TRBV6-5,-,TGTGCCAGCAGGTATTCGACAGGGAACACTGAAGCTTTCTTT,CASRYSTGNTEAFF
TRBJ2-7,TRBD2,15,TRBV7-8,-,TGTGCCAGCAGCTTAGTGGTAGCGGGCAACTACGAGCAGTACTTC,CASSLVVAGNYEQYF
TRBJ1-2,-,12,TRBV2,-,TGTGCCAGCACGGTATCGGACTATGGCTACACCTTC,CASTVSDYGYTF
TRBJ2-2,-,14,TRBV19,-,TGTGCCAGTAGTGGAGGGGAGCACACCGGGGAGCTGTTTTTT,CASSGGEHTGELFF
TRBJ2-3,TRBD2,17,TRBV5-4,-,TGTGCCAGCAGCGAATTGGGGACTAGCGGGTTCACAGATACGCAGTATTTT,CASSELGTSGFTDTQYF
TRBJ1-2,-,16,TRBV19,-,TGTGCCAGTAGTATAGGACAGTCAAGAGCTAACTATGGCTACACCTTC,CASSIGQSRANYGYTF
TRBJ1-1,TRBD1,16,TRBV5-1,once,TGCGCCAGCAGCACGGGACAGGGAAGTTGGAACACTGAAGCTTTCTTT,CASSTGQGSWNTEAFF
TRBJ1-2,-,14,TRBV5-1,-,TGCGCCAGCAGCTTGGGACAGATAAACTATGGCTACACCTTC,CASSLGQINYGYTF
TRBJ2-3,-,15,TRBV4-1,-,TGCGCCAGCAGCCAAGGGGCAGGGCGTTCAGATACGCAGTATTTT,CASSQGAGRSDTQYF
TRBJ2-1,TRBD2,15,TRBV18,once,TGTGCCAGCTCACCCCGGACTAGCGGGAGCGGTGAGCAGTTCTTC,CASSPRTSGSGEQFF
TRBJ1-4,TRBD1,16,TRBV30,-,TGTGCCTGGACCACGGGACAGTCGTCGAAGGGGGAAAAACTGTTTTTT,CAWTTGQSSKGEKLFF